This TCR beta chain derives from a study of blood T cell repertoires in COVID-19. Study information: Acute and convalescent COVID-19 specimens originated in the United States, Italy and Spain. Sources were T cells, B-cell-depleted T cells, or PBMCs; the material itself was cDNA or gDNA.

Methods used by the authors: It was from reference gene primer amplification that nucleated cell counts were estimated. Sequenced by immunoSEQ multiplex PCR; TCRdb stores in-frame clones only, minus some. The V and J calls and clone size were taken over from that table, and D and trimming were inferred from the DNA. The table lists about 190,000 clones, around 80% of them singletons. Germline V gene lookup returns CDR1 SGHAT and CDR2 FQNNGV. Unmatched junction bases numbered 14, after V lost 2 bases and J lost 13 bases. The CDR3 has 15 residues. This TCR was recovered from a man in his fifties who had recovered from COVID-19. The sample taken for sequencing was peripheral blood. V usage is TRBV11-2 and J usage is TRBJ2-1; TRBD2 agrees at 7 bases. CDR3 sequence: CASSLLGGTTDSQFF. Written as DNA, the CDR3 is TGTGCCAGCAGCTTATTGGGCGGGACTACCGACAGTCAGTTCTTC.